This TCR beta chain was profiled in a study of cytomegalovirus exposure and HLA in healthy donors. The wider study: HLA-typed donors contributed around 88 million unique TCRs, which were held in an early data release. Study results and caveats: Earlier analysis looked at TCR beta V segments, and most were productive about 90% or about 30% of the time. Common viral pathogens seemed to be connected with several of the most significant clusters, according to a later analysis. The classifier reportedly diagnosed cytomegalovirus status with high specificity and sensitivity.

The CDR3 has 15 amino acids. CDR1 is SGHVS, CDR2 FNYEAQ, per germline. About this clone itself: No antigen is known for it.

A multiplex PCR was run with 60 Vbeta primers and 13 Jbeta primers. Only in-frame clones appear in the TCRdb table, and some are missing; sequencing was by immunoSEQ multiplex PCR. The sample has about 140,000 clones; the top ten hold about 2.3%. This receptor was taken from a woman aged 18-29 years in good health and CMV-seronegative. The sequencing sample was made of PBMCs. The V gene is TRBV7-6, the J gene TRBJ2-5; 11 positions match TRBD1. The J call may be in error: the DNA end matches TRBJ2-7 better. For the CDR3, the DNA is TGTGCCAGCAGCTTGGACAGGGGGCCCACCTACGAGCAGTACTTC. The encoded protein is CASSLDRGPTYEQYF.